The following is a TCR beta chain sequence with its context. No antigen is known for it. The data were produced by immunoSEQ multiplex PCR, yet TCRdb's version contains in-frame clones alone and is incomplete. This sample carries 55,000 to 85,000 clones, 85% to 90% of them seen once, and the ten largest clones take 4% to 4.5%. The sample belongs to a study of chemoradiotherapy in HPV16-positive cancers. The CDR3 is 14 amino acids. Germline V gives CDR1 SQVTM, CDR2 ANQGSEA. V lost 4 bases and J lost 5; bases outside the gene matches: 10. Points from the study as a whole: Candidate HPV-specific clones and E7-related TCR motifs grew in tumor during treatment.

This TCR was recovered from a human donor with HPV-associated anogenital cancer. Source: blood, taken from a patient who underwent chemoradiotherapy. The chain couples TRBV29-1 to TRBJ2-7, with TRBD1 matching over 8 bases. Here the CDR3 reads CSVGQGALFHEQYF. The CDR3 coding sequence is TGCAGCGTTGGCCAGGGGGCCTTATTTCACGAGCAGTACTTC.